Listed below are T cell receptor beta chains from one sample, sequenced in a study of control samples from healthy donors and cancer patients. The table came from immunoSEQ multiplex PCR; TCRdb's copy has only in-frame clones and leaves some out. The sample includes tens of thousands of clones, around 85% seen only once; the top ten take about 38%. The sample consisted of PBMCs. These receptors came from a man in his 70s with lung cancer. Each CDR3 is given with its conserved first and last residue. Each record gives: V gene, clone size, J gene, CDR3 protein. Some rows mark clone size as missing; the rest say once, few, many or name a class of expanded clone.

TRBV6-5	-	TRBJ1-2	CASSYGPPYGYTF
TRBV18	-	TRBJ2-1	CASSPPGQAYNEQFF
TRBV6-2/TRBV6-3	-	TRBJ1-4	CASSYPDDKATPNEKLFF
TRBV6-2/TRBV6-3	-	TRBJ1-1	CASSYVRGPRNTEAFF
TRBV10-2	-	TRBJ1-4	CATIAPGPGGEKLFF
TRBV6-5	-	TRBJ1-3	CALGGVEGNTIYF
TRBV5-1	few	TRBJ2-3	CASNQFTDTQYF
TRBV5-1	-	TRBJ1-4	CASSRSFSGGVAANEKLFF
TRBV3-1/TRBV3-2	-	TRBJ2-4	CASSRTGVAKNIQYF
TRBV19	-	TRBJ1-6	CASSTSSYNSPLHF
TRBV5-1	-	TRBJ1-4	CASSLRGDEKLFF
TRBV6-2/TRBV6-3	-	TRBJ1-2	CASSYFGRYLIGYTF
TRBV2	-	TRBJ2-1	CASSPQSSYNEQFF
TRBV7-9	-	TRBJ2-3	CASSLPTDRDKQYF
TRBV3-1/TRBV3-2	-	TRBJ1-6	CASKETSYNSPLHF
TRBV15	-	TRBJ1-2	CATGQGYGYTF
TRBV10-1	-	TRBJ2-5	CASSLGLAGGETQYF
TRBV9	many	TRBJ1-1	CASSVGPSRTEAFF
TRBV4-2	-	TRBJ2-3	CASSQDGTSGGAKDTQYF
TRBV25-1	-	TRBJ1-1	CASSEYITVATEAFF
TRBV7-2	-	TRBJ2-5	CASSLWTGYQETQYF
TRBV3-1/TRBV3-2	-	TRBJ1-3	CASSQFGGTGNTIYF
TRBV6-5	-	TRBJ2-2	CASSRTPFTGELFF
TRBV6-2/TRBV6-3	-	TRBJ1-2	CASSYDSIGGYTF
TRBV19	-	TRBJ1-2	CASSISGPGTHRGYTF
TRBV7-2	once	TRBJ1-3	CASSTDLLGRRGNTIYF
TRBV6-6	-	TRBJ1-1	CASSYSQHTEAFF
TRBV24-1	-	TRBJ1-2	CATSDSKGRNYGYTF
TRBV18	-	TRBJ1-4	CASSPIRSVATNEKLFF
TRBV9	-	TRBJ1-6	CASSVVGEDSPLHF
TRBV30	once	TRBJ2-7	CAWSGQAAYEQYF